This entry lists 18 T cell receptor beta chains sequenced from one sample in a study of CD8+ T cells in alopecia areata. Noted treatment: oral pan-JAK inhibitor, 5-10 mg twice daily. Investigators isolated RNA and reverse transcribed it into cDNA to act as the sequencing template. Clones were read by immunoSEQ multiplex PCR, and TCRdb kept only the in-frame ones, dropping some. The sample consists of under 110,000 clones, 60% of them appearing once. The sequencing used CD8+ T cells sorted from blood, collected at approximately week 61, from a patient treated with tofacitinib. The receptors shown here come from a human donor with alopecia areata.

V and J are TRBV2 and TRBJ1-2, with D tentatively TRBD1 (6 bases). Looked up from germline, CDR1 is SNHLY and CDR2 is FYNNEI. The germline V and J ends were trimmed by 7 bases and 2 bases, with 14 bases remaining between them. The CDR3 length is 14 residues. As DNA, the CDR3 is TGTGCCAGCATGGGCCTGGACAGAAACTATGGCTACACCTTC. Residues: CASMGLDRNYGYTF.

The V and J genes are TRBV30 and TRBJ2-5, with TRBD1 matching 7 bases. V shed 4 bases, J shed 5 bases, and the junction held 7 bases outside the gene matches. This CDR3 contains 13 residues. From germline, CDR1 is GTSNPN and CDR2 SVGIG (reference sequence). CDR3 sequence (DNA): TGTGCCTGGATACAGGGGACCGGGGAGACCCAGTACTTC. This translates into CAWIQGTGETQYF. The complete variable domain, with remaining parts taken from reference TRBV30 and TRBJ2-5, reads SQTIHQWPATLVQPVGSPLSLECTVEGTSNPNLYWYRQAAGRGLQLLFYSVGIGQISSEVPQNLSASRPQDRQFILSSKKLLLSDSGFYLCAWIQGTGETQYFGPGTRLLVL.

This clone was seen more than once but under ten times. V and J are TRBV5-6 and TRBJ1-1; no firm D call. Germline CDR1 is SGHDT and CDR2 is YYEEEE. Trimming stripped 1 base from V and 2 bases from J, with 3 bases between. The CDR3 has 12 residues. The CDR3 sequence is CASSLLNTEAFF. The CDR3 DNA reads TGTGCCAGCAGCTTGTTAAACACTGAAGCTTTCTTT. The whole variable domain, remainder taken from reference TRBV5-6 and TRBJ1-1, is DAGVTQSPTHLIKTRGQQVTLRCSPKSGHDTVSWYQQALGQGPQFIFQYYEEEERQRGNFPDRFSGHQFPNYSSELNVNALLLGDSALYLCASSLLNTEAFFGQGTRLTVV.

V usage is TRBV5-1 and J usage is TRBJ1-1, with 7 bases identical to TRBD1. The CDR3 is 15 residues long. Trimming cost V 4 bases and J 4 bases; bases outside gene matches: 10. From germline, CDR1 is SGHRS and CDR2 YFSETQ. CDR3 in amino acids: CASSRSDRASTEAFF. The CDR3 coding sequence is TGCGCCAGCAGCCGAAGCGACAGGGCTAGCACTGAAGCTTTCTTT.

DNA for the CDR3: TGTGCCAGCACCGAGGGGGTCATCGGGGATGAGCAGTTCTTC. Translated, it gives CASTEGVIGDEQFF. The chain recombines TRBV6-1 with TRBJ2-1, with D possibly TRBD1 on 6 matching bases. CDR1 and CDR2 (germline): MNHNS, SASEGT. Deletions cut 7 bases from V and 8 bases from J, with 18 bases between. The CDR3 has 14 amino acids.

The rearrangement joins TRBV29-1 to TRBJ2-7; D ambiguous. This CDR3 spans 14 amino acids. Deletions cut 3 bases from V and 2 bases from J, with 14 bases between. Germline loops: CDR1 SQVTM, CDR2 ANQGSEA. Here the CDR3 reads CSVELETPTYEQYF. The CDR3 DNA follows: TGCAGCGTTGAGTTGGAGACACCGACCTACGAGCAGTACTTC.

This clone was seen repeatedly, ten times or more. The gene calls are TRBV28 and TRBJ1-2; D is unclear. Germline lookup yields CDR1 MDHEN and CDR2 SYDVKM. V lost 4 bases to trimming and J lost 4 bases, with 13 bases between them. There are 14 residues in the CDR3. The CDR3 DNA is TGTGCCAGCAGTTCGCGTACACGGACCTATGGCTACACCTTC. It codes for CASSSRTRTYGYTF.

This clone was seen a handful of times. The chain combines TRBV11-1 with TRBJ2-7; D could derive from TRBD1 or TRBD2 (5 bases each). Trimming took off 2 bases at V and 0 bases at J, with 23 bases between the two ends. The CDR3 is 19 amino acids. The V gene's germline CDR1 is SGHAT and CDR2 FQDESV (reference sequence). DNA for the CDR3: TGTGCCAGCAGCTTACTACACATGCCTGTGGGGGTTAGCTCCTACGAGCAGTACTTC. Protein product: CASSLLHMPVGVSSYEQYF.

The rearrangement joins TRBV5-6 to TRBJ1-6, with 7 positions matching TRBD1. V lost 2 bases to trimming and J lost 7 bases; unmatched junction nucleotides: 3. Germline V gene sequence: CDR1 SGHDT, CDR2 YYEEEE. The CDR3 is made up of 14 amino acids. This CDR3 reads CASSFRDSNSPLHF. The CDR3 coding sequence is TGTGCCAGCAGCTTCCGGGACAGCAATTCACCCCTCCACTTT.

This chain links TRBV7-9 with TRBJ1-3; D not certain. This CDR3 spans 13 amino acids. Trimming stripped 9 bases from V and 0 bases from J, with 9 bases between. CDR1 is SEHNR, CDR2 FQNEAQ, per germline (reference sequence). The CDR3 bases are TGTGCCAGTATAAAAAGCTCTGGAAACACCATATATTTT. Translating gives CASIKSSGNTIYF.

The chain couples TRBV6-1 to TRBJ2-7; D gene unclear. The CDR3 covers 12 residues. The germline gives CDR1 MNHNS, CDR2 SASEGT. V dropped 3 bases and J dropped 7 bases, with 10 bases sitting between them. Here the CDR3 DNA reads TGTGCCAGCAGTGATCTGGTGTGGGAGCAGTACTTC. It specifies CASSDLVWEQYF.

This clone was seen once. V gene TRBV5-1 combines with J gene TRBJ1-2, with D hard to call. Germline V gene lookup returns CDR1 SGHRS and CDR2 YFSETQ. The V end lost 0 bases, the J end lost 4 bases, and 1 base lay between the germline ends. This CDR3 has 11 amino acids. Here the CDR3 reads CASSLGYGYTF. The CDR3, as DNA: TGCGCCAGCAGCTTGGGCTATGGCTACACCTTC.

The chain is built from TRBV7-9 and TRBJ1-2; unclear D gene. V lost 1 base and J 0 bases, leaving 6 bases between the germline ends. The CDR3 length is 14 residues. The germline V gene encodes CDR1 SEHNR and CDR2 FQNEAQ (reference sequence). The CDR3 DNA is TGTGCCAGCAGCTTAGGTCCACCTAACTATGGCTACACCTTC. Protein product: CASSLGPPNYGYTF.

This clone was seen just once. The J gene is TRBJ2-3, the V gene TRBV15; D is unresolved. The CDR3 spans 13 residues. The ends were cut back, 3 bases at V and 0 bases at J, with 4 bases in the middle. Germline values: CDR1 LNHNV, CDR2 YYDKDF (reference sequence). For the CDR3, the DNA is TGTGCCACCAGCAGCCTGAGCACAGATACGCAGTATTTT. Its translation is CATSSLSTDTQYF.

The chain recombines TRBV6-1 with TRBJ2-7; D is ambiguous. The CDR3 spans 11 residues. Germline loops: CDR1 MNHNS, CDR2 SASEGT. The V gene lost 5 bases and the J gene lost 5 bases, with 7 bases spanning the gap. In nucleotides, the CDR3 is TGTGCCAGCAGTTTAAACCACGAGCAGTACTTC. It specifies CASSLNHEQYF.

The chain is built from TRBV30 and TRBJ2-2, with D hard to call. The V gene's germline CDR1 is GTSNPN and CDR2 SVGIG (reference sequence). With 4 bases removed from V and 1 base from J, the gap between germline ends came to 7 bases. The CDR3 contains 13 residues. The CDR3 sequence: CAWIVKNTGELFF. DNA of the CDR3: TGTGCCTGGATAGTCAAGAACACCGGGGAGCTGTTTTTT.

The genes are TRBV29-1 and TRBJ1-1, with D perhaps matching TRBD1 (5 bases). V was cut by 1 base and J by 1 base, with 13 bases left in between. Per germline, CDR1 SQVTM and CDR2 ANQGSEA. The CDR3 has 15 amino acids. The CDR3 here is CSVEARSGGNTEAFF. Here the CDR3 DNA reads TGCAGCGTTGAAGCTCGATCGGGGGGGAACACTGAAGCTTTCTTT. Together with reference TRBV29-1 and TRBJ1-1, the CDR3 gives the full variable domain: SAVISQKPSRDICQRGTSLTIQCQVDSQVTMMFWYRQQPGQSLTLIATANQGSEATYESGFVIDKFPISRPNLTFSTLTVSNMSPEDSSIYLCSVEARSGGNTEAFFGQGTRLTVV.

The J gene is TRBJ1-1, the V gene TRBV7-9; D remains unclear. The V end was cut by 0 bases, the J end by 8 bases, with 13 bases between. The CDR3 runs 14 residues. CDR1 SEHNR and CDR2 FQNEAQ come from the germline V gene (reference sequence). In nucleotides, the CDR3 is TGTGCCAGCAGCTTAGCTTCTCGGCCACTGGAAGCTTTCTTT. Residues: CASSLASRPLEAFF. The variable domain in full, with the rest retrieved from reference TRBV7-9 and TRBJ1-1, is DTGVSQNPRHKITKRGQNVTFRCDPISEHNRLYWYRQTLGQGPEFLTYFQNEAQLEKSRLLSDRFSAERPKGSFSTLEIQRTEQGDSAMYLCASSLASRPLEAFFGQGTRLTVV.